This T cell receptor (beta chain) was documented in a study of siplizumab effects on memory and regulatory T cells. This clone is a singleton in its sample. Germline CDR1 and CDR2: MDHEN and SYDVKM. CDR3 length: 15 residues. Trimming shortened V by 6 bases and J by 1 base, and 15 bases separated the two germline ends. Sequencing was performed with immunoSEQ multiplex PCR; in TCRdb, only in-frame clones are kept and a portion is missing. This sample has approximately 48,000 clones; 93% occur once, and the top ten carry 17%. This receptor was identified in a human donor in good health. The V and J genes are TRBV28 and TRBJ1-1; D might be TRBD1 (5 bases). Sequencing was carried out using CD8+ T cells sorted from blood. CDR3 in DNA: TGTGCCAGCAGAACATCGGGACGGCGGAACACTGAAGCTTTCTTT. It specifies CASRTSGRRNTEAFF.